A single sample gave rise to the 3 T cell receptor beta chains below, sequenced in a study of OX40 agonist ivuxolimab in advanced cancers. Profiling relied on immunoSEQ multiplex PCR, and the TCRdb table lists in-frame clones only, not all of them. The data contain some 80,000 clones, approximately 84% of them singletons. The material sequenced was CD4+ or CD8+ T cells sorted from blood, taken in a trial of the OX40 agonist ivuxolimab. The origin of the receptors is an adult with an advanced solid tumor such as melanoma, head and neck, liver or kidney cancer.

This chain uses TRBV28 with TRBJ2-4; TRBD1 aligns across 9 bases. CDR1 and CDR2 (germline): MDHEN, SYDVKM. The V gene end was trimmed by 6 bases and the J gene end by 7 bases; junction bases not matched to a gene: 13. This CDR3 is 16 amino acids long. CDR3 loop: CASSVPGQGTVNIQYF. The CDR3, as DNA: TGTGCCAGCAGCGTACCGGGACAGGGAACGGTCAACATTCAGTACTTC.

The V call is TRBV4-1, the J call TRBJ2-7; tentative D call: TRBD2 (6 bases). The CDR3 spans 17 residues. Looked up from germline, CDR1 is MGHRA and CDR2 is YSYEKL. The V and J ends lost 3 bases and 2 bases respectively, with 20 bases between them. CDR3 sequence reads: CASSHPRAGHTPYEQYF. DNA for the CDR3: TGCGCCAGCAGCCACCCGCGCGCGGGGCACACTCCCTACGAGCAGTACTTC.

For the CDR3, the DNA is TGTGCCAGCTCACCGGTCGACAGGGTCTCCTACGAGCAGTACTTC. Protein: CASSPVDRVSYEQYF. The chain uses TRBV18 and TRBJ2-7, with 7 nucleotides matching TRBD1. There are 15 residues in the CDR3. V trimming: 3 bases; J trimming: 0 bases; junction bases outside the gene matches: 5. Germline assignment: CDR1 KGHSH and CDR2 LQKENI.